This TCR beta chain was sequenced during a study of blood T cell repertoires in COVID-19. Whole-study context: Sources were T cells, B-cell-depleted T cells, or PBMCs; the material itself was cDNA or gDNA.

The table came from immunoSEQ multiplex PCR; TCRdb's copy has only in-frame clones and leaves some out. The data contain approximately 85,000 clones, about 90% of them seen just once; the ten biggest clones take up more than 3.5%. The CDR3 is 12 residues long. Germline lookup yields CDR1 LNHNV and CDR2 YYDKDF (reference sequence). With V trimmed by 7 bases and J by 8 bases, 4 bases remained unmatched. This receptor was identified in an elderly woman with active or convalescent COVID-19. Sequences were obtained from peripheral blood. The chain is built from TRBV15 and TRBJ2-1; 8 bases match TRBD1. CDR3 loop: CATTATGDEQFF. The CDR3 DNA reads as TGTGCCACCACCGCGACAGGGGATGAGCAGTTCTTC.